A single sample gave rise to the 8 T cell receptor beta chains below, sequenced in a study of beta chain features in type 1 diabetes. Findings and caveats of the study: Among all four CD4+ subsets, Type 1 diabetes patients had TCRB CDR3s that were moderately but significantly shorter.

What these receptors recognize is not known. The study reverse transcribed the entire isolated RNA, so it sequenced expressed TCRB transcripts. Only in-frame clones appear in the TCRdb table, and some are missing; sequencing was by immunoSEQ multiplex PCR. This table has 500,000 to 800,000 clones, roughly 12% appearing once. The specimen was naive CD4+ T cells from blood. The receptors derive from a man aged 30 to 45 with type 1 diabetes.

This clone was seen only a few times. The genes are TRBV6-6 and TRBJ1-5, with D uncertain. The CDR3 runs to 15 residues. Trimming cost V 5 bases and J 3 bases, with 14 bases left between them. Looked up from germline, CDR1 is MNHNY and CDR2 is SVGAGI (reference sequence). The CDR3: CASSLTGWANQPQHF. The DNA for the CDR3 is TGTGCCAGCAGTCTAACGGGTTGGGCCAATCAGCCCCAGCATTTT.

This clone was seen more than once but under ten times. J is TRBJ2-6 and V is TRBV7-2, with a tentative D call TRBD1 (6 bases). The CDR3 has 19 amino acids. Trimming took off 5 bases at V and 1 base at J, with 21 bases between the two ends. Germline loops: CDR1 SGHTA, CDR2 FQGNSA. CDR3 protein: CASSHQTTGRTSGANVLTF. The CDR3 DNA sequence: TGTGCCAGCAGCCACCAGACGACAGGCAGAACTTCTGGGGCCAACGTCCTGACTTTC. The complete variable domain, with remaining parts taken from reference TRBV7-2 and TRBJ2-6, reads GAGVSQSPSNKVTEKGKDVELRCDPISGHTALYWYRQSLGQGLEFLIYFQGNSAPDKSGLPSDRFSAERTGGSVSTLTIQRTQQEDSAVYLCASSHQTTGRTSGANVLTFGAGSRLTVL.

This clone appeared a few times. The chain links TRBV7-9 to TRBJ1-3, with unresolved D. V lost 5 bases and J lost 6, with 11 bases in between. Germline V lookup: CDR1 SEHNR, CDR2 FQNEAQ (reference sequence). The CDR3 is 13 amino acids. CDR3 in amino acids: CASSPWTANTIYF. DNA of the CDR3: TGTGCCAGCAGCCCGTGGACTGCAAACACCATATATTTT.

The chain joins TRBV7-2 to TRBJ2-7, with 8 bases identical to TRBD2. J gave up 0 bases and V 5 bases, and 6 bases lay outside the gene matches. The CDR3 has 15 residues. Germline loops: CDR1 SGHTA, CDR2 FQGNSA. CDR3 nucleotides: TGTGCCAGCAGCGCCAGCGGGGGCCTCTCCTACGAGCAGTACTTC. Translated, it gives CASSASGGLSYEQYF. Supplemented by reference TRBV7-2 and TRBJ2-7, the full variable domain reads GAGVSQSPSNKVTEKGKDVELRCDPISGHTALYWYRQSLGQGLEFLIYFQGNSAPDKSGLPSDRFSAERTGGSVSTLTIQRTQQEDSAVYLCASSASGGLSYEQYFGPGTRLTVT.

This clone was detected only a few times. The CDR3 region has the DNA TGCGCCAGCAGCTTGAACAAGTTGCGGAGCATCCGATTTCAGCCCCAGCATTTT. It specifies CASSLNKLRSIRFQPQHF. V gene TRBV5-1 combines with J gene TRBJ1-5, with D unclear. The CDR3 length is 18 residues. Trimming took 1 base from V and 6 from J, leaving 23 bases between them. Germline V gene sequence: CDR1 SGHRS, CDR2 YFSETQ.

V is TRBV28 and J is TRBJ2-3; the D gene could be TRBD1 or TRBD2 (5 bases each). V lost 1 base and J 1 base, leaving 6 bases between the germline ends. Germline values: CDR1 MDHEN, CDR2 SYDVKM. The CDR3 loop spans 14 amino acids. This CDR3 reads CASSLSGRTDTQYF. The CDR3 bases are TGTGCCAGCAGTTTATCGGGGCGCACAGATACGCAGTATTTT. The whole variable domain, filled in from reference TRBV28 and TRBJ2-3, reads DVKVTQSSRYLVKRTGEKVFLECVQDMDHENMFWYRQDPGLGLRLIYFSYDVKMKEKGDIPEGYSVSREKKERFSLILESASTNQTSMYLCASSLSGRTDTQYFGPGTRLTVL.

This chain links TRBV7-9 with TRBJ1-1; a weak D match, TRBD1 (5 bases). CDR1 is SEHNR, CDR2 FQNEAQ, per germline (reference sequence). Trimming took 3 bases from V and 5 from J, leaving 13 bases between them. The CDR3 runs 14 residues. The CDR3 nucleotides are TGTGCCAGCAGCTTCGGACAAGTAGTTACTGAAGCTTTCTTT. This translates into CASSFGQVVTEAFF.

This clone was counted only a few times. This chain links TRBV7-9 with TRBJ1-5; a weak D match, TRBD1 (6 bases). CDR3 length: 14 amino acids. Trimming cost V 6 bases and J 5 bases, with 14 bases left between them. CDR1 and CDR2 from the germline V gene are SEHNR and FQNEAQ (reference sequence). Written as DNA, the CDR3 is TGTGCCAGCAGTGGTACGGACAGCTATCAGCCCCAGCATTTT. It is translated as CASSGTDSYQPQHF.